The source of this TCR beta chain is a study of blood T cell repertoires in COVID-19. This table comes from immunoSEQ multiplex PCR, and its TCRdb copy is limited to in-frame clones, with some not included. There are more than 300,000 clones in the sample; around nine tenths occur only once, and 7% to 8% lies in the top ten. In this sample, this clone turned up a few times. The CDR3 totals 15 residues. The germline V gene encodes CDR1 SGHNT and CDR2 YYREEE (reference sequence). The germline V and J ends were trimmed by 3 bases and 4 bases, with 11 bases remaining between them. This clonotype was obtained from a woman in her 70s with COVID-19, enrolled during active disease. The J gene is TRBJ1-6, the V gene TRBV5-4; D is undetermined. Sequenced: peripheral blood. DNA for the CDR3: TGTGCCAGCAGCTCCGCCGACACTTATAATTCACCCCTCCACTTT. Its translation is CASSSADTYNSPLHF.